The T cell receptor (beta chain) under discussion was sequenced for a study of cytomegalovirus exposure and HLA in healthy donors. This CDR3 has 16 amino acids. Trimming left V 0 bases short and J 9 bases short, with 15 bases between. Germline V gene sequence: CDR1 MNHEY, CDR2 SVGAGI. Method: immunoSEQ multiplex PCR; TCRdb's copy keeps in-frame clones and lacks some. There are tens of thousands of clones in the sample; more than 70% occur only once, and 0.95% to 1.5% lies in the top ten. About this clone itself: Its antigen is not identified.

Study-wide results and caveats: Cytomegalovirus status was reportedly diagnosed by the classifier with high sensitivity and specificity. Clusters of TCRs from the first cohort tended to co-occur in the 120 or so validation repertoires (as a later analysis found). There were 150 to 200 TCR beta chains listed as cytomegalovirus-associated. Many donors carried some public TCRs, although rarity characterized most TCR sequences.

Source material: PBMCs. This receptor was taken from a woman in her late teens or twenties in good health and CMV-seronegative. This chain uses TRBV6-5 with TRBJ1-6, with a tentative D call TRBD1 (6 bases). Here the CDR3 reads CASSYSDDRLISPLHF. The CDR3 DNA follows: TGTGCCAGCAGTTACTCCGACGACAGGCTGATTTCACCCCTCCACTTT.